Included here is one T cell receptor (beta chain) sequence, with context. TCRdb's copy holds only in-frame clones and misses some; the assay was immunoSEQ multiplex PCR. The sample shows 200,000 or so clones, 70% to 90% of them seen only once. The CDR3 length is 16 residues. Germline CDR1 LGHNT, CDR2 FRNRAP. Losses at the gene ends were 0 bases for V and 7 bases for J; bases not matched to a gene: 6. The entry originates in a study of blood T cell repertoires in COVID-19. This receptor was identified in a woman aged 40 to 50 with acute COVID-19. The sequenced sample consisted of PBMCs or T cells enriched from blood (not recorded which). V gene TRBV12-5 combines with J gene TRBJ1-6; 7 bases align to TRBD1. As DNA, the CDR3 is TGTGCTAGTGGTTTGGTACTGGGACAGCTCAATTCACCCCTCCACTTT. Translated: CASGLVLGQLNSPLHF.